This passage covers 7 T cell receptor beta chains from one sample sequenced in a study of immune evolution from preneoplasia to lung adenocarcinoma. Some clones are missing from TCRdb's copy, which holds only in-frame ones; the method was immunoSEQ multiplex PCR. The table lists several thousand clones, just under 80% of them singletons. The sample consisted of FFPE normal lung tissue adjacent to the tumor. The receptors stem from a person aged 50-75 years with lung adenocarcinoma.

The chain recombines TRBV10-3 with TRBJ1-1, with D possibly TRBD1 on 6 matching bases. The CDR3 is 14 residues long. Deletions cut 7 bases from V and 1 base from J, with 13 bases between. Germline CDR1 reads ENHRY; CDR2 reads SYGVKD. DNA of the CDR3: TGTGCCATCAAGTTGGACAGACGGAACACTGAAGCTTTCTTT. Its protein is CAIKLDRRNTEAFF.

This clone was picked up one time. The chain recombines TRBV20-1 with TRBJ2-2; no definite D call. The CDR3 covers 11 residues. Trimming removed 5 bases from V and 8 bases from J, with 9 bases in between. CDR1 is DFQATT, CDR2 SNEGSKA, per germline (reference sequence). This chain's CDR3 is CSASRSGELFF. The CDR3 DNA follows: TGCAGTGCTTCCCGTTCGGGGGAGCTGTTTTTT.

V and J are TRBV15 and TRBJ2-1; D may be TRBD1 (5 bases). Germline CDR1 LNHNV, CDR2 YYDKDF (reference sequence). The ends were cut back, 0 bases at V and 5 bases at J, with 11 bases in the middle. The length of the CDR3 is 15 residues. As DNA, the CDR3 is TGTGCCACCAGCAGAGATAGGCAGGGCCACAATGAGCAGTTCTTC. This translates into CATSRDRQGHNEQFF.

V is TRBV5-1 and J is TRBJ2-5; possibly TRBD2 for D (5 bases). The CDR3 sequence is 14 residues long. The V end was cut by 4 bases, the J end by 5 bases, with 15 bases between. Germline CDR1 reads SGHRS; CDR2 reads YFSETQ. For the CDR3, the DNA is TGCGCCAGCAGCACTCAACTAGGTACGGAGACCCAGTACTTC. It codes for CASSTQLGTETQYF. The whole variable domain, remainder taken from reference TRBV5-1 and TRBJ2-5, is KAGVTQTPRYLIKTRGQQVTLSCSPISGHRSVSWYQQTPGQGLQFLFEYFSETQRNKGNFPGRFSGRQFSNSRSEMNVSTLELGDSALYLCASSTQLGTETQYFGPGTRLLVL.

V and J are TRBV5-4 and TRBJ2-2; possibly TRBD2 for D (7 bases). The CDR3 is 17 amino acids. Germline CDR1 SGHNT, CDR2 YYREEE (reference sequence). The ends were cut back, 4 bases at V and 5 bases at J, with 21 bases in the middle. CDR3 amino acids: CASSPLGAGDWTGELFF. The CDR3 coding sequence is TGTGCCAGCAGCCCCTTGGGGGCGGGAGATTGGACCGGGGAGCTGTTTTTT.

The CDR3 here is CASSLGNGRQYF. CDR3 DNA: TGTGCCAGCAGCTTAGGAAACGGACGACAGTACTTC. The genes are TRBV11-3 and TRBJ2-4; D remains ambiguous. Germline V gene sequence: CDR1 SGHNT, CDR2 YENEEA. Trimming cost V 1 base and J 13 bases, with 11 bases left between them. CDR3 length: 12 residues. Looking up the rest from reference TRBV11-3 and TRBJ2-4 gives the full variable domain: EAGVVQSPRYKIIEKKQPVAFWCNPISGHNTLYWYLQNLGQGPELLIRYENEEAVDDSQLPKDRFSAERLKGVDSTLKIQPAELGDSAVYLCASSLGNGRQYFGAGTRLSVL.

This clone came up once. The rearrangement links TRBV6-5 to TRBJ2-1; 8 bases map to TRBD2. The CDR3 length is 13 residues. Germline V gives CDR1 MNHEY, CDR2 SVGAGI. The junction had 3 bases not matched to a gene; V was cut back by 6 bases and J by 5 bases. In DNA, the CDR3 is TGTGCCAGCAGGCGGGAGGTCCACAATGAGCAGTTCTTC. This encodes CASRREVHNEQFF.